This T cell receptor beta chain was identified during a study of T cell responses to AZD1222 COVID-19 vaccine. On this clone: Its antigen is undetermined.

Using immunoSEQ multiplex PCR, the repertoire was profiled, and TCRdb retains in-frame clones only, with some absent. This sample has under 120,000 clones, with around 96% found just once. Overall study results and limits: Targets within unmutated variant regions were reportedly found for nearly half of spike-specific TCRs. Repertoire samples came only from after the peak T cell response. Distributed over spike, vaccine-associated CD4 TCRs predominated at 160-218 and 743-854. Donors, mostly white British, included more females; clonal diversity was possibly underestimated.

There are 14 residues in the CDR3. V shed 3 bases and J shed 3 bases, with 14 bases lying between them. Germline loops: CDR1 SQVTM, CDR2 ANQGSEA. The rearrangement joins TRBV29-1 to TRBJ1-2; unclear D gene. This TCR was recovered from an adult in good health. Here the sequenced sample was peripheral blood, taken on day 0 of AZD1222 vaccination. The CDR3 loop reads CSVESATVDYGYTF. Here the CDR3 DNA reads TGCAGCGTTGAGAGTGCCACGGTGGACTATGGCTACACCTTC.